The next 26 T cell receptor beta chains were all read from a single sample in a study of shared clonotypes between healthy human individuals. Some clones are missing from TCRdb's copy, which holds only in-frame ones; the method was immunoSEQ multiplex PCR. Of about 710,000 clones detected, about two thirds appear once; the ten largest clones hold approximately 1.7%. Sequenced input: memory CD4+ T cells sorted from blood. As for subset: CD45RA-negative fraction. These receptors all come from a woman aged 30 to 39 in good health.

The rearrangement uses TRBV19 and TRBJ1-4; 7 bases fit TRBD1. The germline gives CDR1 LNHDA, CDR2 SQIVND (reference sequence). V shed 10 bases, J shed 5 bases, and the junction held 10 bases outside the gene matches. The CDR3 sequence is 14 residues long. In DNA form, the CDR3 reads TGTGCCACCAAACTCGGGACAGCGAATGAAAAACTGTTTTTT. Its protein product is CATKLGTANEKLFF.

This clone is a singleton in its sample. The chain employs TRBV18 and TRBJ2-1, with TRBD1 matching 7 bases. CDR3 length equals 16 residues. The trim removed 2 bases at V and 9 bases at J, leaving 13 bases unmatched. Germline CDR1 KGHSH, CDR2 LQKENI. Here the CDR3 DNA reads TGTGCCAGCTCACCATCAATCGGGACAGATATGGGTGAGCAGTTCTTC. It translates to CASSPSIGTDMGEQFF.

The gene calls are TRBV12-1 and TRBJ2-7; the table gives TRBD1 as D, unverified against the DNA. TRBV12-1 is flagged as a pseudogene. This CDR3 region has 13 residues. The CDR3 spells CARPGQEFYEQYF. As DNA, the CDR3 is TGTGCCAGACCGGGACAGGAGTTCTACGAGCAGTACTTC.

The chain has TRBV5-1 and TRBJ1-1, with a possible D match to TRBD1 (6 bases). The CDR3 runs 15 residues. V was pared by 6 bases and J by 0 bases, with 15 bases between. Germline V lookup: CDR1 SGHRS, CDR2 YFSETQ. The CDR3 is CASKATGTMNTEAFF. In DNA, the CDR3 is TGCGCCAGCAAGGCGACAGGTACCATGAACACTGAAGCTTTCTTT. The whole variable domain, remainder taken from reference TRBV5-1 and TRBJ1-1, is KAGVTQTPRYLIKTRGQQVTLSCSPISGHRSVSWYQQTPGQGLQFLFEYFSETQRNKGNFPGRFSGRQFSNSRSEMNVSTLELGDSALYLCASKATGTMNTEAFFGQGTRLTVV.

On this clone: Given a much more abundant clone one base away, this may be a read error. The V and J genes are TRBV27 and TRBJ1-1, with D uncertain. Germline CDR1 is MNHEY and CDR2 is SMNVEV (reference sequence). V was shortened by 8 bases and J by 1 base, with 5 bases between the two germline ends. The CDR3 spans 11 residues. CDR3 in amino acids: CASQKNTEAFF. DNA of the CDR3: TGTGCCAGCCAAAAGAACACTGAAGCTTTCTTT.

This clone has ten or more counts. As DNA, the CDR3 is TGTGCCAGCAGCTTAGGGCGGCAGGGTTTGGAGCAGTTCTTC. Translation: CASSLGRQGLEQFF. The chain employs TRBV7-9 and TRBJ2-1; a possible D gene is TRBD1 (5 bases). Germline CDR1 SEHNR, CDR2 FQNEAQ (reference sequence). Trimming cost V 1 base and J 10 bases, with 14 bases left between them. The CDR3 length is 14 residues.

The gene calls are TRBV7-9 and TRBJ2-5, with a possible D match to TRBD2 (6 bases). TRBJ2-7 matches the DNA end more closely, so the J call is doubtful. Germline assignment: CDR1 SEHNR and CDR2 FQNEAQ (reference sequence). The CDR3 is 16 amino acids. The DNA for the CDR3 is TGTGCCAGCAGCTCCGGGGGACGGAGGAGCTCCTACGAGCAGTACTTC. Its translation: CASSSGGRRSSYEQYF.

The V and J genes are TRBV7-8 and TRBJ2-1; D not certain. This CDR3 is 14 amino acids long. Germline V gene data show CDR1 as SGHVS and CDR2 as FQNEAQ. V was pared by 1 base and J by 7 bases, with 11 bases between. CDR3 bases: TGTGCCAGCAGCTTAGGCAGGATTCCGAATGAGCAGTTCTTC. Amino acid sequence: CASSLGRIPNEQFF.

This clone occurred once. The rearrangement joins TRBV18 to TRBJ2-3, with TRBD1 as a possible D gene (5 bases). This CDR3 comprises 15 residues. The V end was cut by 1 base, the J end by 7 bases, with 15 bases between. Germline CDR1 reads KGHSH; CDR2 reads LQKENI. The CDR3 region has the DNA TGTGCCAGCTCACCACGATCGGACATGGGGAATACGCAGTATTTT. It specifies CASSPRSDMGNTQYF.

The V gene is TRBV2, the J gene TRBJ1-1, with TRBD1 matching 7 bases. Unmatched junction bases numbered 9, after V lost 8 bases and J lost 3 bases. CDR3 size: 14 residues. Germline loops: CDR1 SNHLY, CDR2 FYNNEI. The CDR3 DNA follows: TGTGCCAGCGGGGGGGGGACAGAGTACACTGAAGCTTTCTTT. This encodes CASGGGTEYTEAFF. Complete variable domain (other parts from reference TRBV2 and TRBJ1-1): EPEVTQTPSHQVTQMGQEVILRCVPISNHLYFYWYRQILGQKVEFLVSFYNNEISEKSEIFDDQFSVERPDGSNFTLKIRSTKLEDSAMYFCASGGGTEYTEAFFGQGTRLTVV.

With regard to this clone: Other DNA sequences within the sample encode an identical CDR3. The chain employs TRBV4-1 and TRBJ2-6; no definite D call. The CDR3 loop spans 14 amino acids. V lost 0 bases, J lost 0 bases, and 0 bases lay in between. Germline V CDR1 and CDR2: MGHRA, YSYEKL. The chain's CDR3 is CASSQDSGANVLTF. The CDR3 DNA is TGCGCCAGCAGCCAAGACTCTGGGGCCAACGTCCTGACTTTC.

This chain joins TRBV19 and TRBJ2-1; 10 positions match TRBD2. This CDR3 has 14 amino acids. V lost 9 bases to trimming and J lost 6 bases; unmatched junction nucleotides: 8. CDR1 and CDR2 from the germline V gene are LNHDA and SQIVND (reference sequence). The CDR3 sequence is CASGRSGRANEQFF. In DNA, the CDR3 is TGTGCCAGCGGACGAAGCGGGAGGGCCAATGAGCAGTTCTTC.

The chain carries TRBV28 and TRBJ2-7, with TRBD2 matching over 10 bases. V lost 3 bases and J lost 7; bases outside the gene matches: 6. Germline CDR1 MDHEN, CDR2 SYDVKM. This CDR3 has 14 amino acids. The CDR3 protein is CASSFLLAGREQYF. In DNA form, the CDR3 reads TGTGCCAGCAGTTTCCTACTAGCGGGGAGAGAGCAGTACTTC.

This chain uses TRBV28 with TRBJ2-7; D could derive from TRBD1 or TRBD2 (5 bases each). The V gene lost 5 bases and the J gene lost 6 bases, with 17 bases spanning the gap. The CDR3 has 14 amino acids. Germline CDR1 and CDR2: MDHEN and SYDVKM. For the CDR3, the DNA is TGTGCCAGCAGTGCCTCGGGAAGGGGTGGCGAGCAGTACTTC. This codes for CASSASGRGGEQYF.

This clone was recorded a few times. The chain is built from TRBV4-2 and TRBJ2-2; D unresolved. The CDR3 length is 15 residues. The germline CDR1 and CDR2 sequences are LGHNA and YNFKEQ. Trimming cost V 1 base and J 6 bases, with 12 bases left between them. DNA for the CDR3: TGTGCCAGCAGCCAAGTAGTTGGCTTTTCCGGGGAGCTGTTTTTT. Translating gives CASSQVVGFSGELFF.

This clone was counted only a few times. The rearrangement uses TRBV2 and TRBJ2-6, with D possibly TRBD1 on 6 matching bases. Germline assignment: CDR1 SNHLY and CDR2 FYNNEI. CDR3 size: 13 residues. V was clipped by 6 bases and J by 3 bases, with 6 bases between them. DNA for the CDR3: TGTGCCAGCAGACAGGGTGGGGCCAACGTCCTGACTTTC. It translates to CASRQGGANVLTF.

The chain has TRBV27 and TRBJ2-3; 10 bases align to TRBD2. V lost 8 bases and J lost 1; bases outside the gene matches: 12. The length of the CDR3 is 17 residues. The germline V gene has CDR1 MNHEY and CDR2 SMNVEV (reference sequence). Written as DNA, the CDR3 is TGTGCCAGCTTCGGGCTAGCGGGAGTATGGGGCACAGATACGCAGTATTTT. This gives the protein CASFGLAGVWGTDTQYF.

This clone came up once. The rearrangement links TRBV6-1 to TRBJ1-2; 7 nucleotides match TRBD1. Looked up from germline, CDR1 is MNHNS and CDR2 is SASEGT. The CDR3 loop spans 14 amino acids. J lost 4 bases, V lost 6 bases, and 8 bases had no gene match. CDR3 DNA: TGTGCCAGCAGGGGGGACCGGGACAGCTATGGCTACACCTTC. Its translation: CASRGDRDSYGYTF.

V is TRBV28 and J is TRBJ1-2; the D is unclear. The CDR3 runs to 12 residues. Trimming pared 4 bases from V and 3 bases from J, leaving 6 bases between. The germline CDR1 and CDR2 sequences are MDHEN and SYDVKM. CDR3 DNA: TGTGCCAGCAGTTCCTGGGACTATGGCTACACCTTC. Translated, it gives CASSSWDYGYTF.

This sequence joins TRBV29-1 and TRBJ2-3, with D perhaps TRBD1 (6 bases). CDR1 is SQVTM and CDR2 is ANQGSEA in the germline V gene. V lost 5 bases and J 0 bases, leaving 12 bases between the germline ends. The CDR3 consists of 14 residues. The CDR3 sequence: CSVYRASSTDTQYF. The CDR3, as DNA: TGCAGCGTTTACAGGGCCTCTAGCACAGATACGCAGTATTTT.

V is TRBV7-9 and J is TRBJ1-1; a possible D gene is TRBD1 (5 bases). The CDR3 runs to 12 residues. V lost 7 bases and J lost 7, with 13 bases in between. Per the germline V gene, CDR1 is SEHNR and CDR2 is FQNEAQ (reference sequence). The CDR3 spells CASTLTGGEAFF. CDR3 bases: TGTGCCAGCACGTTAACCGGGGGTGAAGCTTTCTTT. Using reference TRBV7-9 and TRBJ1-1 for the parts outside the CDR3, the full variable domain is DTGVSQNPRHKITKRGQNVTFRCDPISEHNRLYWYRQTLGQGPEFLTYFQNEAQLEKSRLLSDRFSAERPKGSFSTLEIQRTEQGDSAMYLCASTLTGGEAFFGQGTRLTVV.

This sequence joins TRBV6-6 and TRBJ2-1; D unclear. V gave up 0 bases and J gave up 16 bases, with 13 bases separating them. This CDR3 comprises 12 residues. Looked up from germline, CDR1 is MNHNY and CDR2 is SVGAGI (reference sequence). The CDR3 sequence is CASSYSMAPSFF. DNA for the CDR3: TGTGCCAGCAGTTACTCGATGGCACCCTCTTTCTTC.

Points on this clone: A junction boundary mismatches the germline segment, possibly from a read error. The chain employs TRBV5-3 and TRBJ2-5; maybe TRBD1 (5 bases). TRBV5-3 is known as an ORF, though its function is uncertain. The CDR3 is 14 residues long. CDR3 sequence reads: CASSLERGRETQYF. The CDR3 bases are TGTGCCAGCAGCTTGGAAAGGGGTCGGGAGACCCAGTACTTC.

This clone was found a few times. This rearrangement joins TRBV6-6 to TRBJ2-1, with 9 nucleotides matching TRBD2. Trimming removed 4 bases from V and 0 bases from J; junction bases left unmatched: 1. The CDR3 covers 15 residues. Germline loops: CDR1 MNHNY, CDR2 SVGAGI (reference sequence). The CDR3 DNA sequence: TGTGCCAGCAGTTTTAGCGGGAGCTCCTACAATGAGCAGTTCTTC. Its protein product is CASSFSGSSYNEQFF.

This clone was observed once. Being one base from a much bigger clone, this may be a read error. V gene TRBV5-1 combines with J gene TRBJ2-1; D perhaps matches TRBD1 (6 bases). V dropped 0 bases and J dropped 2 bases, with 9 bases sitting between them. Germline V gives CDR1 SGHRS, CDR2 YFSETQ. This CDR3 is built from 15 residues. CDR3 bases: TGCGCCAGCAGCTTGGATACAGGGACCTACAATGAGCAGTTCTTC. Protein product: CASSLDTGTYNEQFF.

The V gene is TRBV7-8, the J gene TRBJ2-7; D not certain. The CDR3 covers 15 residues. V was shortened by 2 bases and J by 0 bases, with 11 bases between the two germline ends. Germline CDR1 SGHVS, CDR2 FQNEAQ. CDR3 in amino acids: CASSLFPGSSYEQYF. The CDR3 coding sequence is TGTGCCAGCAGCTTATTTCCGGGTAGCTCCTACGAGCAGTACTTC.